A selection of T cell receptor beta chains follows, all from one sample in a study of blood T cell repertoires in COVID-19. Only in-frame clones appear in the TCRdb table, and some are missing; sequencing was by immunoSEQ multiplex PCR. The repertoire holds under 200,000 clones, with about 83% as singletons. The sample comprised PBMCs or T cells enriched from blood (not recorded which). The receptors were sampled from a man aged 40-49 years with acute COVID-19. Each CDR3 is given with its conserved first and last residue. Each record gives: clone size, CDR3 length, D gene, V gene, J gene, CDR3 DNA, CDR3 protein. D genes are given only for firm matches. The size of a clone is reported for some rows only, either as once, few or many, or as a class for expanded clones.

size: .
length: 14
D: .
V: TRBV4-3
J: TRBJ2-2
DNA: TGCGCCAGCAGTGCCCCGGGGTGGACCGGGGAGCTGTTTTTT
CDR3: CASSAPGWTGELFF

size: .
length: 16
D: TRBD1
V: TRBV25-1
J: TRBJ2-1
DNA: TGTGCCAGCAGCGAATATAGGACAGGCGGACCGGGTGAGCAGTTCTTC
CDR3: CASSEYRTGGPGEQFF

size: .
length: 14
D: .
V: TRBV28
J: TRBJ1-6
DNA: TGTGCCAGCATCAGGGCCGAACTGAGTTCACCCCTCCACTTT
CDR3: CASIRAELSSPLHF

size: .
length: 13
D: .
V: TRBV28
J: TRBJ1-2
DNA: TGTGCCAGCAGTTTTCGCGCAGGGCATGGCTACACCTTC
CDR3: CASSFRAGHGYTF

size: .
length: 14
D: TRBD1
V: TRBV30
J: TRBJ1-1
DNA: TGTGCCTGGGGGAGACAGGGGAGGAACACTGAAGCTTTCTTT
CDR3: CAWGRQGRNTEAFF

size: .
length: 15
D: .
V: TRBV19
J: TRBJ2-7
DNA: TGTGCCAGTAGTATAACCTCGGCGGGAATAGGCGAGCAGTACTTC
CDR3: CASSITSAGIGEQYF

size: .
length: 16
D: TRBD2
V: TRBV3-1/TRBV3-2
J: TRBJ2-4
DNA: TGTGCCAGCAGCCCGCTTCTAGCGGGGATAAAGAACATTCAGTACTTC
CDR3: CASSPLLAGIKNIQYF

size: .
length: 15
D: .
V: TRBV30
J: TRBJ1-5
DNA: TGTGCCTGGAGGGGCCCAGGGCGTCATAATCAGCCCCAGCATTTT
CDR3: CAWRGPGRHNQPQHF

size: .
length: 11
D: .
V: TRBV10-3
J: TRBJ1-2
DNA: TGTGCCATCAGTGATGGAGGTGGCTACACCTTC
CDR3: CAISDGGGYTF

size: .
length: 14
D: .
V: TRBV4-2
J: TRBJ1-2
DNA: TGTGCCAGCAGCCAAGATCGTAGAAACTATGGCTACACCTTC
CDR3: CASSQDRRNYGYTF

size: .
length: 13
D: .
V: TRBV15
J: TRBJ1-2
DNA: TGTGCCACCAGCAGAGATCTAGGAGATGGCTACACCTTC
CDR3: CATSRDLGDGYTF

size: .
length: 15
D: TRBD1
V: TRBV27
J: TRBJ2-1
DNA: TGTGCCAGCAGTTTCGTGACAGGGGGGTACAATGAGCAGTTCTTC
CDR3: CASSFVTGGYNEQFF

size: .
length: 15
D: .
V: TRBV11-2
J: TRBJ2-2
DNA: TGTGCCAGCAGCTTAGATCTCGAGGGGGCCGGGGAGCTGTTTTTT
CDR3: CASSLDLEGAGELFF

size: .
length: 13
D: .
V: TRBV2
J: TRBJ1-2
DNA: TGTGCCAGCAGTGAATCTCAGGGGCGGGGCTACACCTTC
CDR3: CASSESQGRGYTF

size: .
length: 16
D: TRBD2
V: TRBV7-8
J: TRBJ2-1
DNA: TGTGCCAGCAGCCCTCAGGGACTAGCGGGAGATAATGAGCAGTTCTTC
CDR3: CASSPQGLAGDNEQFF

size: .
length: 15
D: .
V: TRBV30
J: TRBJ1-5
DNA: TGTGCCTGGAGGCGTTTGGAGGTACTCAATCAGCCCCAGCATTTT
CDR3: CAWRRLEVLNQPQHF

size: .
length: 13
D: .
V: TRBV29-1
J: TRBJ2-1
DNA: TGCAGCGTGGACGAGCTAGCGAACAATGAGCAGTTCTTC
CDR3: CSVDELANNEQFF

size: .
length: 16
D: .
V: TRBV7-8
J: TRBJ1-2
DNA: TGTGCCAGCAGCTTAGTTTACAATTTGCAGGCCCATGGCTACACCTTC
CDR3: CASSLVYNLQAHGYTF

size: .
length: 16
D: .
V: TRBV2
J: TRBJ1-3
DNA: TGTGCCAGCAGTGAATACAGAGCTCCCTCTGGAAACACCATATATTTT
CDR3: CASSEYRAPSGNTIYF

size: .
length: 15
D: .
V: TRBV30
J: TRBJ2-1
DNA: TGTGCCTGGAGTGAGGGGTACGCCTCCTACAATGAGCAGTTCTTC
CDR3: CAWSEGYASYNEQFF

size: .
length: 15
D: .
V: TRBV18
J: TRBJ1-4
DNA: TGTGCCAGCTCACCAGGTCGGGACCTAGGGGGAAAACTGTTTTTT
CDR3: CASSPGRDLGGKLFF

size: .
length: 14
D: TRBD1
V: TRBV10-1
J: TRBJ1-5
DNA: TGCGCCAGCAGAACGAGACAGGGGGCGCAGCCCCAGCATTTT
CDR3: CASRTRQGAQPQHF

size: .
length: 15
D: .
V: TRBV27
J: TRBJ2-3
DNA: TGTGCCAGCAGTTTATTGCAGGTTTCTGCTGATACGCAGTATTTT
CDR3: CASSLLQVSADTQYF

size: .
length: 14
D: TRBD1
V: TRBV6-2/TRBV6-3
J: TRBJ1-1
DNA: TGTGCCAGCAGCCACACAGGGGGGAACACTGAAGCTTTCTTT
CDR3: CASSHTGGNTEAFF

size: .
length: 11
D: .
V: TRBV20-1
J: TRBJ1-2
DNA: TGCATTGCACGGAGTGATGATGGCTACACCTTC
CDR3: CIARSDDGYTF

size: .
length: 16
D: TRBD1
V: TRBV28
J: TRBJ1-5
DNA: TGTGCCAGCAGTCGCGGGACAGGGGTAAGCAATCAGCCCCAGCATTTT
CDR3: CASSRGTGVSNQPQHF

size: .
length: 12
D: .
V: TRBV11-2
J: TRBJ1-2
DNA: TGTGCCAGCAGCTTAGGTGGGGGCGGCTACACCTTC
CDR3: CASSLGGGGYTF

size: few
length: 12
D: .
V: TRBV24-1
J: TRBJ1-1
DNA: TGTGCCACCAGTGAGCAGGACTCCGAAGCTTTCTTT
CDR3: CATSEQDSEAFF

size: once
length: 14
D: .
V: TRBV5-6
J: TRBJ1-4
DNA: TGTGCCAGCAGCTTGTCGGGGACTAATGAAAAACTGTTTTTT
CDR3: CASSLSGTNEKLFF

size: once
length: 11
D: .
V: TRBV20-1
J: TRBJ2-7
DNA: TGCAGTGCTAGCGGGGGCTACGAGCAGTACTTC
CDR3: CSASGGYEQYF

size: .
length: 12
D: .
V: TRBV10-3
J: TRBJ2-7
DNA: TGTGCCATCAGAGGGGTTCGCTACGAGCAGTACTTC
CDR3: CAIRGVRYEQYF

size: .
length: 17
D: TRBD2
V: TRBV11-2
J: TRBJ2-2
DNA: TGTGCCAGCAGGAGACTAGCGGGAGGGCCTAACACCGGGGAGCTGTTTTTT
CDR3: CASRRLAGGPNTGELFF

size: .
length: 12
D: .
V: TRBV19
J: TRBJ1-5
DNA: TGTGCCAGCCGACGGGGGGAGCAGCCCCAGCATTTT
CDR3: CASRRGEQPQHF

size: .
length: 12
D: .
V: TRBV6-5
J: TRBJ1-2
DNA: TGTGCCAGTTGGGCGAGCGGCTATGGCTACACCTTC
CDR3: CASWASGYGYTF

size: .
length: 12
D: TRBD2
V: TRBV20-1
J: TRBJ2-7
DNA: TGCAGTGCTAGTCTAGCGGGTTACGAGCAGTACTTC
CDR3: CSASLAGYEQYF

size: .
length: 17
D: .
V: TRBV19
J: TRBJ1-6
DNA: TGTGCCAGTAGTGTGCGAATTCAGGGGCCTTATAATTCACCCCTCCACTTT
CDR3: CASSVRIQGPYNSPLHF

size: once
length: 14
D: TRBD1
V: TRBV7-8
J: TRBJ1-2
DNA: TGTGCCAGCAGCGCCGGGACAGGGACAGGTGGCTACACCTTC
CDR3: CASSAGTGTGGYTF

size: .
length: 15
D: TRBD1
V: TRBV9
J: TRBJ1-2
DNA: TGTGCCAGCAGCTTCCGGGACAGGACTAACTATGGCTACACCTTC
CDR3: CASSFRDRTNYGYTF

size: .
length: 13
D: .
V: TRBV6-6
J: TRBJ2-7
DNA: TGTGCCAGCAGATACGGGGGCTCAAGGGAGCAGTACTTC
CDR3: CASRYGGSREQYF

size: once
length: 15
D: TRBD1
V: TRBV3-1/TRBV3-2
J: TRBJ1-2
DNA: TGTGCCAGCAGCCCCTACGGGACAGGGGGCTTAGGCTACACCTTC
CDR3: CASSPYGTGGLGYTF

size: .
length: 16
D: .
V: TRBV6-1
J: TRBJ1-5
DNA: TGTGCCAGCAGTGAAGCGCTTGTCTACAGCAATCAGCCCCAGCATTTT
CDR3: CASSEALVYSNQPQHF

size: .
length: 15
D: .
V: TRBV25-1
J: TRBJ1-5
DNA: TGTGCCAGCAGTGGACCCGGGAGTGGCAATCAGCCCCAGCATTTT
CDR3: CASSGPGSGNQPQHF

size: .
length: 11
D: .
V: TRBV24-1
J: TRBJ1-1
DNA: TGTGCCACCAGTGGCAGGGCGGGGACTTTCTTT
CDR3: CATSGRAGTFF

size: .
length: 12
D: .
V: TRBV30
J: TRBJ1-1
DNA: TGTGCCTGGAATCCGGTGAACACTGAAGCTTTCTTT
CDR3: CAWNPVNTEAFF

size: few
length: 13
D: .
V: TRBV2
J: TRBJ2-1
DNA: TGTGCCACCCGGGGAGCGGGTTACAATGAGCAGTTCTTC
CDR3: CATRGAGYNEQFF

size: .
length: 14
D: .
V: TRBV19
J: TRBJ1-1
DNA: TGTGCCAGTAGTAGGGCAGGTCCCGCCACTGAAGCTTTCTTT
CDR3: CASSRAGPATEAFF

size: .
length: 11
D: .
V: TRBV6-5
J: TRBJ2-3
DNA: TGTGCCAGCAGTCCAGGAGATACGCAGTATTTT
CDR3: CASSPGDTQYF

size: .
length: 16
D: .
V: TRBV4-3
J: TRBJ1-2
DNA: TGCGCCAGCAGCCAAGATCGTGGCGTTTACAGCTATGGCTACACCTTC
CDR3: CASSQDRGVYSYGYTF

size: .
length: 15
D: .
V: TRBV28
J: TRBJ1-5
DNA: TGTGCCAGCAGTTCCGAGTCGACGAGGCTGTCGCCCCAGCATTTT
CDR3: CASSSESTRLSPQHF

size: few
length: 14
D: TRBD1
V: TRBV18
J: TRBJ2-7
DNA: TGTGCCAGCTCACTTTCGACAGGGGGCTACGAGCAGTACTTC
CDR3: CASSLSTGGYEQYF

size: few
length: 12
D: .
V: TRBV28
J: TRBJ1-2
DNA: TGTGCCAGCAACCCAGGGGTCTATGGCTACACCTTC
CDR3: CASNPGVYGYTF

size: .
length: 14
D: TRBD1
V: TRBV9
J: TRBJ2-7
DNA: TGTGCCAGCAGCGTAGATGACAGGGCGTACGAGCAGTACTTC
CDR3: CASSVDDRAYEQYF

size: .
length: 14
D: .
V: TRBV19
J: TRBJ1-2
DNA: TGTGCCAGTAGTCTCTACGGGTTAGGTGGTGGCTACACCTTC
CDR3: CASSLYGLGGGYTF

size: .
length: 13
D: .
V: TRBV6-5
J: TRBJ2-5
DNA: TGTGCCAGCAGTCGGACAGACCAAGAGACCCAGTACTTC
CDR3: CASSRTDQETQYF

size: few
length: 14
D: .
V: TRBV28
J: TRBJ1-5
DNA: TGTGCCAGCCAAACTCCAGGAGGGCATCAGCCCCAGCATTTT
CDR3: CASQTPGGHQPQHF

size: few
length: 14
D: TRBD1
V: TRBV5-1
J: TRBJ2-2
DNA: TGCGCCAGCAGCTTTACAGGGGAAACCGGGGAGCTGTTTTTT
CDR3: CASSFTGETGELFF

size: .
length: 14
D: .
V: TRBV6-1
J: TRBJ2-7
DNA: TGTGCCAGCAGTGAACAGTGGACTTCCTACGAGCAGTACTTC
CDR3: CASSEQWTSYEQYF

size: .
length: 15
D: .
V: TRBV7-2
J: TRBJ1-5
DNA: TGTGCCAGCAGCTCCTACGGGACACCCAATCAGCCCCAGCATTTT
CDR3: CASSSYGTPNQPQHF

size: few
length: 13
D: TRBD1
V: TRBV11-2
J: TRBJ2-7
DNA: TGTGCCAGCAGCTCCCAGGGGACAGGCGAGCAGTACTTC
CDR3: CASSSQGTGEQYF

size: .
length: 13
D: .
V: TRBV30
J: TRBJ2-1
DNA: TGTGCCTGGAGTTATAGCTGGGGCGATGAGCAGTTCTTC
CDR3: CAWSYSWGDEQFF